The 21 T cell receptor beta chains in this list originate from one sample, sequenced in a study of pediatric ulcerative colitis. One to two pinch biopsies were taken from the rectum during colonoscopy. Clones were read by immunoSEQ multiplex PCR, and TCRdb kept only the in-frame ones, dropping some. The data show about 36,000 clones, 73% seen once. Sequencing was performed on gut tissue. The receptors come from a boy younger than 18 with moderate ulcerative colitis.

The J gene is TRBJ1-5, the V gene TRBV7-6; no firm D call. The CDR3 has 16 residues. The V gene lost 1 base and the J gene lost 2 bases, with 12 bases spanning the gap. Germline V CDR1 and CDR2: SGHVS, FNYEAQ. The CDR3 DNA reads as TGTGCCAGCAGCTTAGGGGTCGGCGGTGGCAATCAGCCCCAGCATTTT. This translates into CASSLGVGGGNQPQHF.

V gene TRBV28 combines with J gene TRBJ1-2; tentatively, D is TRBD1 (6 bases). Per germline, CDR1 MDHEN and CDR2 SYDVKM. The CDR3 has 12 amino acids. Trimming shortened V by 5 bases and J by 7 bases, and 11 bases separated the two germline ends. CDR3 coding DNA: TGTGCCAGCAGTCGATACAGGGCTGGCTACACCTTC. Protein: CASSRYRAGYTF.

The J gene is TRBJ2-1, the V gene TRBV29-1; D possibly uses TRBD1 or TRBD2 (6 bases each). The V end lost 7 bases, the J end lost 3 bases, and 16 bases lay between the germline ends. The CDR3 runs 14 residues. Germline CDR1 is SQVTM and CDR2 is ANQGSEA. For the CDR3, the DNA is TGCAGCGGACATAGGGGGGCTTTCTACAATGAGCAGTTCTTC. It encodes CSGHRGAFYNEQFF.

The chain joins TRBV2 to TRBJ2-1; 7 bases fit TRBD2. V dropped 8 bases and J dropped 10; count of bases not matched to a gene: 14. CDR3 length: 14 residues. Germline assignment: CDR1 SNHLY and CDR2 FYNNEI. The CDR3 spells CASRAGLGGREQFF. The CDR3 nucleotides are TGTGCCAGCCGAGCCGGACTAGGCGGGCGGGAGCAGTTCTTC. Drawing the rest from reference TRBV2 and TRBJ2-1, the complete variable domain is EPEVTQTPSHQVTQMGQEVILRCVPISNHLYFYWYRQILGQKVEFLVSFYNNEISEKSEIFDDQFSVERPDGSNFTLKIRSTKLEDSAMYFCASRAGLGGREQFFGPGTRLTVL.

The genes are TRBV6-1 and TRBJ2-5; the D is unclear. V lost 6 bases and J 0 bases, leaving 2 bases between the germline ends. CDR3 length: 11 residues. The germline CDR1 and CDR2 sequences are MNHNS and SASEGT. Here the CDR3 reads CASRNQETQYF. DNA of the CDR3: TGTGCCAGCAGGAACCAAGAGACCCAGTACTTC.

V usage is TRBV15 and J usage is TRBJ2-1, with 8 bases that match TRBD2. V lost 0 bases and J lost 8; bases outside the gene matches: 3. There are 14 residues in the CDR3. Germline CDR1 and CDR2: LNHNV and YYDKDF (reference sequence). CDR3 nucleotides: TGTGCCACCAGCAGAGAGTCGCGGGGGGATGAGCAGTTCTTC. Its translation is CATSRESRGDEQFF.

J is TRBJ1-1 and V is TRBV11-3, with D unclear. The V gene lost 5 bases and the J gene lost 1 base, with 17 bases spanning the gap. CDR3 length: 16 residues. Per the germline V gene, CDR1 is SGHNT and CDR2 is YENEEA. Written as DNA, the CDR3 is TGTGCCAGCAGCCACTCGTATCGGGCCAAGAACACTGAAGCTTTCTTT. Its translation is CASSHSYRAKNTEAFF.

The genes are TRBV29-1 and TRBJ2-7; 8 bases agree with TRBD2. The CDR3 sequence is 13 residues long. Germline trimming cut 3 bases from V and 5 bases from J; bases unmatched to any gene: 6. Germline V gene data show CDR1 as SQVTM and CDR2 as ANQGSEA. In nucleotides, the CDR3 is TGCAGCGTTGAGGGGCGGGAGGATAACGAGCAGTACTTC. Translating gives CSVEGREDNEQYF.

The gene calls are TRBV4-2 and TRBJ1-2; a possible D gene is TRBD1 (5 bases). The CDR3 has 14 amino acids. Looked up from germline, CDR1 is LGHNA and CDR2 is YNFKEQ. The V and J ends lost 10 bases and 4 bases respectively, with 19 bases between them. The DNA for the CDR3 is TGTGCCACCTCTGGGGGGAGAGATATCTATGGCTACACCTTC. Its protein product is CATSGGRDIYGYTF.

V is TRBV29-1 and J is TRBJ2-3; D unresolved. V was trimmed by 2 bases and J by 1 base, leaving 4 bases between them. Germline CDR1 and CDR2: SQVTM and ANQGSEA. This CDR3 region has 12 residues. The CDR3 loop is CSVERGTDTQYF. CDR3 nucleotide sequence: TGCAGCGTTGAAAGGGGCACAGATACGCAGTATTTT.

The chain recombines TRBV5-1 with TRBJ2-3, with a possible D match to TRBD1 (5 bases). Trimming cost V 2 bases and J 0 bases, with 10 bases left between them. Germline values: CDR1 SGHRS, CDR2 YFSETQ. The CDR3 contains 15 residues. CDR3 residues: CASSLQTASTDTQYF. DNA of the CDR3: TGCGCCAGCAGCTTACAGACAGCTAGCACAGATACGCAGTATTTT.

As DNA, the CDR3 is TGTGCCAGCAGCCACGGACTTCCGAGCTCCTACAATGAGCAGTTCTTC. Protein product: CASSHGLPSSYNEQFF. The rearrangement uses TRBV5-6 and TRBJ2-1; the D gene is possibly TRBD2 (5 bases). V was trimmed by 4 bases and J by 0 bases, leaving 14 bases between them. Germline CDR1 reads SGHDT; CDR2 reads YYEEEE. The CDR3 is 16 amino acids.

V usage is TRBV4-2 and J usage is TRBJ2-5; maybe TRBD2 (6 bases). CDR3 length: 15 amino acids. Trimming pared 4 bases from V and 5 bases from J, leaving 17 bases between. Germline values: CDR1 LGHNA, CDR2 YNFKEQ. The CDR3 coding sequence is TGTGCCAGCAGCCTATCAGGAGGAGGGTACGAGACCCAGTACTTC. Translated, it gives CASSLSGGGYETQYF.

The chain employs TRBV5-4 and TRBJ2-1; no reliable D call. The CDR3 has 13 amino acids. Per germline, CDR1 SGHNT and CDR2 YYREEE (reference sequence). Trimming stripped 2 bases from V and 4 bases from J, with 7 bases between. The CDR3 sequence: CASSFRAYNEQFF. CDR3 nucleotide sequence: TGTGCCAGCAGCTTCCGGGCTTACAATGAGCAGTTCTTC.

The V and J genes are TRBV27 and TRBJ1-1; no firm D call. Germline assignment: CDR1 MNHEY and CDR2 SMNVEV (reference sequence). The CDR3 totals 13 residues. The germline V and J ends were trimmed by 6 bases and 1 base, with 9 bases remaining between them. CDR3 sequence (DNA): TGTGCCAGCAGCTTTCGCTCGAACACTGAAGCTTTCTTT. It codes for CASSFRSNTEAFF.

The chain couples TRBV5-1 to TRBJ2-3; D is unresolved. V lost 0 bases and J 1 base, leaving 9 bases between the germline ends. This CDR3 is built from 15 residues. Germline CDR1 reads SGHRS; CDR2 reads YFSETQ. The DNA for the CDR3 is TGCGCCAGCAGCTTGGGGCCAGGTGGCACAGATACGCAGTATTTT. Translating it yields CASSLGPGGTDTQYF.

The chain combines TRBV28 with TRBJ1-2, with D unresolved. Germline V gene lookup returns CDR1 MDHEN and CDR2 SYDVKM. Trimming cost V 6 bases and J 2 bases, with 10 bases left between them. The CDR3 totals 13 residues. This CDR3 is CASREGTNYGYTF. For the CDR3, the DNA is TGTGCCAGCAGAGAGGGTACAAACTATGGCTACACCTTC.

This clone was recorded once. This chain uses TRBV4-3 with TRBJ2-1, with 9 bases that match TRBD2. The CDR3 consists of 17 residues. J gave up 4 bases and V 0 bases, and 7 bases lay outside the gene matches. The germline CDR1 and CDR2 sequences are LGHNA and YSLEER. CDR3 region: CASSQDQSGGLYNEQFF. The CDR3 region has the DNA TGCGCCAGCAGCCAAGATCAGAGCGGGGGGCTTTACAATGAGCAGTTCTTC.

The chain combines TRBV11-2 with TRBJ1-1; 7 nucleotides match TRBD1. CDR3 length equals 13 residues. Trimming at V came to 5 bases and at J to 5 bases, leaving 5 bases not matched to a gene. The germline CDR1 and CDR2 sequences are SGHAT and FQNNGV. The CDR3 DNA reads TGTGCCAGCAGCGCCGAACAGGGGACTGAAGCTTTCTTT. Amino acid sequence: CASSAEQGTEAFF.

V usage is TRBV2 and J usage is TRBJ1-2, with a possible D match to TRBD1 (5 bases). Germline-derived CDR1 and CDR2 are SNHLY and FYNNEI. The CDR3 length is 16 residues. V was cut by 0 bases and J by 2 bases, with 13 bases left in between. The CDR3 nucleotides read TGTGCCAGCAGTGAAGCGCAACAGGCCATGAACTATGGCTACACCTTC. Translated, it gives CASSEAQQAMNYGYTF. The full variable domain, its missing parts supplied by reference TRBV2 and TRBJ1-2, is EPEVTQTPSHQVTQMGQEVILRCVPISNHLYFYWYRQILGQKVEFLVSFYNNEISEKSEIFDDQFSVERPDGSNFTLKIRSTKLEDSAMYFCASSEAQQAMNYGYTFGSGTRLTVV.

This clone was counted only a few times. This chain links TRBV6-1 with TRBJ2-7, with a possible D match to TRBD2 (6 bases). Germline-derived CDR1 and CDR2 are MNHNS and SASEGT. Deletions cut 7 bases from V and 2 bases from J, with 12 bases between. This CDR3 comprises 13 residues. CDR3 residues: CASIRLGTYEQYF. The CDR3 DNA is TGTGCCAGCATCCGACTAGGGACCTACGAGCAGTACTTC.